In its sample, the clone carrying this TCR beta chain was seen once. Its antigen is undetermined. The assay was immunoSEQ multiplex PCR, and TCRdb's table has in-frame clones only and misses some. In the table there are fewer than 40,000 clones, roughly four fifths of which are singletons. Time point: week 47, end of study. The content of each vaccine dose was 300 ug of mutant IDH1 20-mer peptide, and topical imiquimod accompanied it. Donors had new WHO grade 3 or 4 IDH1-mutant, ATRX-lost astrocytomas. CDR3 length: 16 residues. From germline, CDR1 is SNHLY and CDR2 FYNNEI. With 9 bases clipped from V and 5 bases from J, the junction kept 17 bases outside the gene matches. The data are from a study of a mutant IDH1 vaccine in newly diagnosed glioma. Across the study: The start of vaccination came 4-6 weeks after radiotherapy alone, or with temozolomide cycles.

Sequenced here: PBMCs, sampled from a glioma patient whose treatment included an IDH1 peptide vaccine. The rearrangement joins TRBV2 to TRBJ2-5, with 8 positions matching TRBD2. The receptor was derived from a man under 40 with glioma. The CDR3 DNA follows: TGTGCCAGGCTCCAACCGGGACTAGAAACGAGGGAGACCCAGTACTTC. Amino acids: CARLQPGLETRETQYF.